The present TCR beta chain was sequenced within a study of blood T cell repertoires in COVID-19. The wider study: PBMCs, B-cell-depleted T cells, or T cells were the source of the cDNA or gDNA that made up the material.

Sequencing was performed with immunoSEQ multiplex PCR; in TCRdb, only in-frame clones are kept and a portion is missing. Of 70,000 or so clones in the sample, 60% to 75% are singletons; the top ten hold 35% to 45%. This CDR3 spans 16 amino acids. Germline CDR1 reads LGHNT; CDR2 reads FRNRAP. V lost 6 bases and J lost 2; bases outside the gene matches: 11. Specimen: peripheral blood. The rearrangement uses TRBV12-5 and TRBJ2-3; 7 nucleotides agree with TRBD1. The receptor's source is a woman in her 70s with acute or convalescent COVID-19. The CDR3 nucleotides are TGTGCTAGTGGCCGAACTAACAGGGGTTACACAGATACGCAGTATTTT. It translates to CASGRTNRGYTDTQYF.